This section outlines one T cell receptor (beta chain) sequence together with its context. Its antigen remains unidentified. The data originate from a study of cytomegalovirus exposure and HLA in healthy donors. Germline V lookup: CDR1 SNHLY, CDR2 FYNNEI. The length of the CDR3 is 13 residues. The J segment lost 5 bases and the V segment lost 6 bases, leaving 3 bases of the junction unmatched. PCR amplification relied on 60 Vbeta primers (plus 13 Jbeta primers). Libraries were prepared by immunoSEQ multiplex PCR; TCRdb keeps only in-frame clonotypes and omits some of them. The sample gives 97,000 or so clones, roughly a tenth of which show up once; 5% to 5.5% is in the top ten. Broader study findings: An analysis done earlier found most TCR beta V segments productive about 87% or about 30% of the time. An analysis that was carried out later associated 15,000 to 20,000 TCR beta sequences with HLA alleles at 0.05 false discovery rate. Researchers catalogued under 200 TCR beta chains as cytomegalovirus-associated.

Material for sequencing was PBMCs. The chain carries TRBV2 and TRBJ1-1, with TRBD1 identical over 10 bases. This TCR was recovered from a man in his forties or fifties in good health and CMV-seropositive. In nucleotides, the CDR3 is TGTGCCAGCAGCCGGGACAGGGGAACTGAAGCTTTCTTT. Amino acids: CASSRDRGTEAFF.